This T cell receptor beta chain was obtained from a study of shared clonotypes between healthy human individuals. Deep level was the assay's run setting. Sorted-subset replicate PCR reactions contained 200 ng DNA, corresponding to some 29,000 T cell genomes. This table comes from immunoSEQ multiplex PCR, and its TCRdb copy is limited to in-frame clones, with some not included. This table holds some 2,000,000 clones, approximately 95% found once. Naive CD8 isolation took CD45RO-negative cells positively selected for CCR7 and excluded terminally differentiated effector memory CD45RA+ cells. This clonotype was sampled from a man aged 18 to 29 in good health. Material for sequencing was naive CD8+ T cells sorted from blood.

The CDR3: CASSHLGAYNEQFF. The CDR3 nucleotides read TGCGCCAGCAGCCACCTAGGGGCTTACAATGAGCAGTTCTTC. The chain couples TRBV4-3 to TRBJ2-1; TRBD1 is a possible D gene (5 bases). The CDR3 is made up of 14 amino acids. Germline assignment: CDR1 LGHNA and CDR2 YSLEER. Deletions cut 3 bases from V and 4 bases from J, with 10 bases between.